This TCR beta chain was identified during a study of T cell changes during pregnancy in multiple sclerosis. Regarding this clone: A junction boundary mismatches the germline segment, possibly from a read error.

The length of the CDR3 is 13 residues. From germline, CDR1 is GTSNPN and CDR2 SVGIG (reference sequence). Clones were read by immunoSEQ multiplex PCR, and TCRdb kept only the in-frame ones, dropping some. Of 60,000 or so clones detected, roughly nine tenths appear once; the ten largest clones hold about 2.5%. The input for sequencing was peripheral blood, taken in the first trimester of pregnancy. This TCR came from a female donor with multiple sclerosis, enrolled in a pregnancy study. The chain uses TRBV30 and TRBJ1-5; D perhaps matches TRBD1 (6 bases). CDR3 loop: CAWSVQGNQPQHF. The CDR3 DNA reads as TGTGCCTGGAGTGTACAGGGCAACCAGCCCCAGCATTTT.